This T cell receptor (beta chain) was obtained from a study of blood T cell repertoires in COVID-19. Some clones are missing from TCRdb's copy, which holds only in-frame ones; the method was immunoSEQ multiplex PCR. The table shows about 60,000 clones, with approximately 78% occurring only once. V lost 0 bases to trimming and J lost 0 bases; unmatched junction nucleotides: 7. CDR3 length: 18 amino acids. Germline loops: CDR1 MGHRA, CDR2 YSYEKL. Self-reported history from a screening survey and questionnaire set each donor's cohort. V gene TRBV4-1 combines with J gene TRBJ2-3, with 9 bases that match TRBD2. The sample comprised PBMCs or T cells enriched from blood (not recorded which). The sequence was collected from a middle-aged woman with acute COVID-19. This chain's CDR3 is CASSQDRLAETSTDTQYF. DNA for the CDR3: TGCGCCAGCAGCCAAGATCGACTAGCGGAAACTAGCACAGATACGCAGTATTTT.